This T cell receptor beta chain is from a study of T cells in narcolepsy. Study details: Donors had narcolepsy type 1 or type 2, or were healthy controls. Findings of the study overall: Autoreactive clonotypes reportedly recurred in blood of same and different patients, not controls. Comparing one patient's CSF and blood CD4+ clonotypes highlighted HCRT- and TRIB2-specific autoreactive clonotypes. In some patient and control memory CD4+ samples, autoreactive clones were absent.

This clone was counted a single time. The antigen is undetermined. CDR1 and CDR2 from the germline V gene are MDHEN and SYDVKM. The CDR3 is made up of 17 amino acids. J lost 5 bases, V lost 4 bases, and 14 bases had no gene match. Clones were read by immunoSEQ multiplex PCR, and TCRdb kept only the in-frame ones, dropping some. In the table there are tens of thousands of clones, approximately 82% of which are singletons. The receptor's source is a human donor with narcolepsy. Sample: CD45RA- memory CD4+ T cells from PBMCs. The chain uses TRBV28 and TRBJ1-2; 9 nucleotides agree with TRBD1. CDR3 sequence (DNA): TGTGCCAGCAGTTCGGGACAGGGAAGGTCTACATTATATGGCTACACCTTC. Translated, it gives CASSSGQGRSTLYGYTF.